These T cell receptor beta chains were read from a single sample in a study of long-term antiretroviral therapy in people with HIV. Only in-frame clones appear in the TCRdb table, and some are missing; sequencing was by immunoSEQ multiplex PCR. The top ten clones hold around 5.9% of a sample with 30,000 to 40,000 clones, roughly four fifths of them seen once. The sequencing used unsorted PBMCs, collected 1 year after starting antiretroviral therapy. These receptors were taken from a man aged 18 to 29 with HIV. Both conserved end residues are part of each CDR3. The D gene is left open where the match is weak. Where a row states a size, it is once, few, many or the class of an expanded clone; other rows omit it.

CDR3aa,CDR3nt,j_gene,d_gene,abundance,v_gene
CASSQDGPGRDEKLFF,TGCGCCAGCAGCCAAGACGGACCAGGGAGGGATGAAAAACTGTTTTTT,TRBJ1-4,NA,NA,TRBV4-3
CASSVSKNTEAFF,TGTGCCAGCAGTGTAAGCAAAAACACTGAAGCTTTCTTT,TRBJ1-1,NA,NA,TRBV25-1
CASSPQTSGYEQYF,TGTGCCAGCAGCCCGCAGACTAGCGGATACGAGCAGTACTTC,TRBJ2-7,TRBD2,once,TRBV9
CATSSLGAGANTGELFF,TGTGCCACCAGCTCCCTTGGGGCGGGGGCGAACACCGGGGAGCTGTTTTTT,TRBJ2-2,TRBD2,once,TRBV15
CASSLDGQGRAFF,TGTGCCAGCAGCTTGGACGGACAGGGTAGAGCTTTCTTT,TRBJ1-1,TRBD1,NA,TRBV11-3
CASSGSQGLNTEAFF,TGTGCCAGCAGTGGATCACAGGGTTTGAACACTGAAGCTTTCTTT,TRBJ1-1,NA,NA,TRBV6-1
CASTEFAGSTDTQYF,TGTGCCAGTACGGAGTTTGCTGGTAGCACAGATACGCAGTATTTT,TRBJ2-3,NA,NA,TRBV9
CASTWDRGISYEQYF,TGTGCCAGCACCTGGGACAGGGGGATCTCCTACGAGCAGTACTTC,TRBJ2-7,TRBD1,few,TRBV25-1
CATDEGADQPQHF,TGTGCCACCGACGAGGGGGCCGATCAGCCCCAGCATTTT,TRBJ1-5,TRBD1,NA,TRBV19
CASSYDRAREQYF,TGTGCCAGCAGTTACGACAGGGCGAGGGAGCAGTACTTC,TRBJ2-7,TRBD1,NA,TRBV6-6
CASSLNFAAAASQGEQYF,TGCGCCAGCAGCTTGAACTTTGCTGCTGCGGCCAGCCAGGGCGAGCAGTACTTC,TRBJ2-7,NA,NA,TRBV5-1
CASSLTGTKNTGELFF,TGTGCCAGCAGCTTAACCGGGACTAAGAACACCGGGGAGCTGTTTTTT,TRBJ2-2,TRBD2,NA,TRBV7-2
CASVRQGTEAFF,TGTGCCAGCGTAAGGCAGGGCACTGAAGCTTTCTTT,TRBJ1-1,NA,NA,TRBV7-9
CASSKDQEGEYEQYF,TGTGCCAGCAGCAAAGATCAGGAGGGGGAATACGAGCAGTACTTC,TRBJ2-7,NA,NA,TRBV21-1
CASSRATGEANEQYF,TGCGCCAGCAGCCGCGCTACAGGGGAAGCGAACGAGCAGTACTTC,TRBJ2-7,TRBD1,NA,TRBV4-3
CASRDRGSYEQYF,TGTGCCAGTCGGGACAGGGGGTCCTACGAGCAGTACTTC,TRBJ2-7,TRBD1,NA,TRBV7-2
CASSLETHGYTF,TGTGCCAGCAGCTTAGAGACTCATGGCTACACCTTC,TRBJ1-2,NA,NA,TRBV7-8
CASSLRVLQGMDSPLHF,TGTGCCAGCAGCCTGAGAGTATTACAGGGTATGGATTCACCCCTCCACTTT,TRBJ1-6,NA,NA,TRBV5-5
CASRAKKGSKGNQPQHF,TGCGCCAGCAGAGCGAAGAAGGGATCCAAGGGCAATCAGCCCCAGCATTTT,TRBJ1-5,NA,NA,TRBV10-2
CASDGQDLYEQYF,TGTGCCAGTGACGGACAGGACCTATACGAGCAGTACTTC,TRBJ2-7,TRBD1,NA,TRBV2
CASSARGTNRPQHF,TGTGCCAGCAGTGCCCGCGGGACTAATCGGCCCCAGCATTTT,TRBJ1-5,NA,NA,TRBV2
CASSPIRLAGLSTGELFF,TGTGCCAGCTCACCCATTCGACTAGCGGGATTGAGCACCGGGGAGCTGTTTTTT,TRBJ2-2,TRBD2,NA,TRBV18
CASSQALEQYF,TGTGCCAGCAGCCAAGCGTTGGAGCAGTACTTC,TRBJ2-7,NA,NA,TRBV14
CATSRPKVSTDTQYF,TGTGCCACCAGCCGACCGAAGGTTAGCACAGATACGCAGTATTTT,TRBJ2-3,NA,NA,TRBV15
CASSVRNGTASGANVLTF,TGTGCCAGCAGCGTCCGTAACGGGACAGCCTCTGGGGCCAACGTCCTGACTTTC,TRBJ2-6,TRBD1,NA,TRBV9
CASSQDRVSYEQYF,TGTGCCAGCAGCCAGGACAGAGTATCCTACGAGCAGTACTTC,TRBJ2-7,NA,few,TRBV27
CASSMNRGNGNQPQHF,TGTGCCAGTAGTATGAACAGGGGAAATGGCAATCAGCCCCAGCATTTT,TRBJ1-5,TRBD1,once,TRBV19
CASSFTPGQGKAEAFF,TGTGCCAGCAGCTTCACCCCCGGACAGGGAAAAGCTGAAGCTTTCTTT,TRBJ1-1,TRBD1,NA,TRBV7-2
CASSSLAGEEQFF,TGTGCCAGTAGTAGTCTAGCGGGGGAGGAGCAGTTCTTC,TRBJ2-1,TRBD2,NA,TRBV19
CASSLGIAGSSYEQYF,TGTGCCAGCAGCTTGGGGATAGCGGGGAGCTCCTACGAGCAGTACTTC,TRBJ2-7,TRBD2,NA,TRBV5-4
CASSLGQAGESTDTQYF,TGTGCCAGCAGCTTAGGCCAAGCGGGGGAGTCCACAGATACGCAGTATTTT,TRBJ2-3,TRBD2,NA,TRBV13
CASSLIVAANYGYTF,TGTGCCAGCAGCTTAATAGTCGCAGCTAACTATGGCTACACCTTC,TRBJ1-2,NA,NA,TRBV7-9
CASSLASLFYGYTF,TGTGCCAGCAGCTTAGCCTCCCTGTTCTATGGCTACACCTTC,TRBJ1-2,NA,once,TRBV7-9
CASSLTGADVGGYTF,TGCGCCAGCAGCTTAACGGGGGCCGACGTGGGGGGCTACACCTTC,TRBJ1-2,NA,once,TRBV5-1
CASSFQNMNTEAFF,TGTGCCAGCAGTTTCCAGAACATGAACACTGAAGCTTTCTTT,TRBJ1-1,NA,NA,TRBV28
CASSSGSGGAYEQFF,TGCGCCAGCAGCTCCGGAAGCGGGGGGGCATATGAGCAGTTCTTC,TRBJ2-1,TRBD2,NA,TRBV5-1